These 29 T cell receptor beta chains were sequenced from one sample in a study of cytomegalovirus exposure and HLA in healthy donors. The PCR used 60 Vbeta and 13 Jbeta primers. Assay used: immunoSEQ multiplex PCR; TCRdb lists only in-frame clones, some missing. The sample records some 180,000 clones, roughly 87% being singletons. What was sequenced was PBMCs. The receptors were sampled from a boy aged 2 to 9 in good health and CMV-seronegative.

This clone was detected once. The chain combines TRBV30 with TRBJ2-3; D perhaps matches TRBD2 (5 bases). The CDR3 is made up of 16 amino acids. CDR1 is GTSNPN and CDR2 is SVGIG in the germline V gene (reference sequence). V lost 2 bases and J lost 2, with 17 bases in between. The CDR3 sequence: CAWSRASHKSTDTQYF. CDR3 nucleotide sequence: TGTGCCTGGAGTAGGGCTAGCCACAAATCCACAGATACGCAGTATTTT. Full variable domain (outside the CDR3, taken from reference TRBV30 and TRBJ2-3): SQTIHQWPATLVQPVGSPLSLECTVEGTSNPNLYWYRQAAGRGLQLLFYSVGIGQISSEVPQNLSASRPQDRQFILSSKKLLLSDSGFYLCAWSRASHKSTDTQYFGPGTRLTVL.

This chain uses TRBV5-4 with TRBJ2-1; 10 bases agree with TRBD2. V lost 4 bases to trimming and J lost 7 bases; unmatched junction nucleotides: 11. The CDR3 is 16 residues long. Germline loops: CDR1 SGHNT, CDR2 YYREEE (reference sequence). CDR3 bases: TGTGCCAGCAGCCTGGAAGGCCTAGCGGGGGTTAATGAGCAGTTCTTC. Its translation: CASSLEGLAGVNEQFF. The full variable domain, with the rest looked up from reference TRBV5-4 and TRBJ2-1, is ETGVTQSPTHLIKTRGQQVTLRCSSQSGHNTVSWYQQALGQGPQFIFQYYREEENGRGNFPPRFSGLQFPNYSSELNVNALELDDSALYLCASSLEGLAGVNEQFFGPGTRLTVL.

This clone has more than one count but fewer than ten. This chain connects TRBV2 to TRBJ2-7, with 9 bases matching TRBD2. J gave up 3 bases and V 1 base, and 7 bases lay outside the gene matches. Germline V gene data show CDR1 as SNHLY and CDR2 as FYNNEI. The CDR3 runs 16 residues. Here the CDR3 DNA reads TGTGCCAGCAGTGAAGGTCCGACTAGCGGCCTCTACGAGCAGTACTTC. Translating gives CASSEGPTSGLYEQYF.

This chain connects TRBV4-1 to TRBJ2-1, with TRBD2 identical over 7 bases. The germline V gene has CDR1 MGHRA and CDR2 YSYEKL. The CDR3 runs 16 residues. The J segment lost 1 base and the V segment lost 4 bases, leaving 7 bases of the junction unmatched. In DNA form, the CDR3 reads TGCGCCAGCAGCCCAACTCTAGCGGTGTCCTACAATGAGCAGTTCTTC. Translated: CASSPTLAVSYNEQFF.

The rearrangement links TRBV6-1 to TRBJ2-4; 7 bases are shared with TRBD1. Per the germline V gene, CDR1 is MNHNS and CDR2 is SASEGT. The CDR3 has 16 residues. Trimming at V came to 4 bases and at J to 0 bases, leaving 6 bases not matched to a gene. The CDR3 DNA follows: TGTGCCAGCAGTGCCCGGACAGGACTAGCCAAAAACATTCAGTACTTC. Translation: CASSARTGLAKNIQYF.

This chain uses TRBV4-1 with TRBJ2-1; TRBD1 agrees at 8 bases. J lost 2 bases, V lost 1 base, and 7 bases had no gene match. The germline V gene encodes CDR1 MGHRA and CDR2 YSYEKL. The CDR3 runs 17 residues. CDR3 residues: CASSQVLAGGAYNEQFF. As DNA, the CDR3 is TGCGCCAGCAGCCAAGTTCTTGCAGGGGGCGCCTACAATGAGCAGTTCTTC.

The rearrangement joins TRBV5-1 to TRBJ2-5, with 11 bases matching TRBD1. The closer fit of TRBJ2-7 to the DNA end suggests the J call may be wrong. Looked up from germline, CDR1 is SGHRS and CDR2 is YFSETQ. The CDR3 runs to 16 residues. The CDR3 reads CASSLNRDRGSYEQYF. The CDR3 DNA reads as TGCGCCAGCAGCTTGAACCGGGACAGGGGGTCCTACGAGCAGTACTTC.

This clone was counted only a few times. The chain has TRBV6-1 and TRBJ2-5; 13 bases line up with TRBD2. Germline-derived CDR1 and CDR2 are MNHNS and SASEGT. Unmatched junction bases numbered 6, after V lost 4 bases and J lost 4 bases. The CDR3 extends over 16 amino acids. The CDR3 here is CASSGTSGGPVETQYF. For the CDR3, the DNA is TGTGCCAGCAGTGGGACTAGCGGGGGACCGGTAGAGACCCAGTACTTC.

This clone was observed a few times. The gene calls are TRBV27 and TRBJ2-4; 8 nucleotides agree with TRBD1. The ends lost 5 bases at V and 1 base at J; junction bases unmatched: 7. Germline lookup yields CDR1 MNHEY and CDR2 SMNVEV (reference sequence). CDR3 length: 16 amino acids. In DNA form, the CDR3 reads TGTGCCAGCAGTGCTCGACAGGGGAGGGCCAAAAACATTCAGTACTTC. As protein: CASSARQGRAKNIQYF.

V is TRBV4-1 and J is TRBJ2-5; possibly TRBD1 for D (6 bases). The J call is in doubt because the DNA end fits TRBJ2-7 better. The CDR3 runs 17 residues. Germline-derived CDR1 and CDR2 are MGHRA and YSYEKL. CDR3 coding DNA: TGCGCCAGCAGCCAAGGTGACTGGGGACACCAACCCTACGAGCAGTACTTC. Protein sequence: CASSQGDWGHQPYEQYF.

The chain has TRBV7-8 and TRBJ2-7; maybe TRBD1 (5 bases). The CDR3 is 15 amino acids. V lost 4 bases to trimming and J lost 2 bases, with 15 bases between them. Germline values: CDR1 SGHVS, CDR2 FQNEAQ. Written as DNA, the CDR3 is TGTGCCAGCAGCTCAGGGTTGGAATTAACCTACGAGCAGTACTTC. It codes for CASSSGLELTYEQYF. The complete variable domain, with remaining parts taken from reference TRBV7-8 and TRBJ2-7, reads GAGVSQSPRYKVAKRGQDVALRCDPISGHVSLFWYQQALGQGPEFLTYFQNEAQLDKSGLPSDRFFAERPEGSVSTLKIQRTQQEDSAVYLCASSSGLELTYEQYFGPGTRLTVT.

The V gene is TRBV7-9, the J gene TRBJ1-1, with a possible D match to TRBD1 (6 bases). V was trimmed by 3 bases and J by 4 bases, leaving 9 bases between them. Germline V gives CDR1 SEHNR, CDR2 FQNEAQ (reference sequence). CDR3 length equals 13 residues. CDR3 DNA sequence: TGTGCCAGCAGCTTGACAGGCAGCACTGAAGCTTTCTTT. Its protein product is CASSLTGSTEAFF. Full variable domain (remainder filled in from reference TRBV7-9 and TRBJ1-1): DTGVSQNPRHKITKRGQNVTFRCDPISEHNRLYWYRQTLGQGPEFLTYFQNEAQLEKSRLLSDRFSAERPKGSFSTLEIQRTEQGDSAMYLCASSLTGSTEAFFGQGTRLTVV.

The V gene is TRBV4-1, the J gene TRBJ1-3, with 7 positions matching TRBD1. The CDR3 extends over 16 amino acids. V shed 3 bases, J shed 4 bases, and the junction held 9 bases outside the gene matches. Germline-derived CDR1 and CDR2 are MGHRA and YSYEKL. The CDR3 region is CASSHTDRVGGNTIYF. CDR3 DNA: TGCGCCAGCAGCCATACCGACAGGGTGGGCGGAAACACCATATATTTT.

Notes on this clone: One junction end does not reproduce the germline sequence, and a read error may be involved. The rearrangement links TRBV28 to TRBJ2-7; the match to TRBD2 covers 7 bases. Germline CDR1 is MDHEN and CDR2 is SYDVKM. The CDR3 covers 15 residues. The CDR3 coding sequence is TGTGCCAGCAGTATATGGACTAGGAGAACCTACGAGCAGTACTTC. The encoded protein is CASSIWTRRTYEQYF.

The chain couples TRBV27 to TRBJ2-3, with TRBD2 identical over 12 bases. V shed 7 bases and J 0 bases; nucleotides not matched to a gene: 14. Germline values: CDR1 MNHEY, CDR2 SMNVEV (reference sequence). The CDR3 has 19 residues. The CDR3 reads CASTRFSSGTSGSTDTQYF. CDR3 sequence (DNA): TGTGCCAGCACCCGGTTCTCGTCCGGGACTAGCGGGAGCACAGATACGCAGTATTTT.

The chain couples TRBV7-9 to TRBJ2-2; TRBD2 agrees at 8 bases. This CDR3 is built from 15 residues. After removal of 5 bases from V and 1 base from J, the junction contained 3 bases not matched to a gene. Germline-derived CDR1 and CDR2 are SEHNR and FQNEAQ (reference sequence). CDR3 sequence: CASSRSGGNTGELFF. DNA of the CDR3: TGTGCCAGCAGCCGAAGCGGGGGGAACACCGGGGAGCTGTTTTTT.

The rearrangement uses TRBV2 and TRBJ2-1; tentatively, D is TRBD1 (5 bases). The CDR3 is 15 amino acids. V was pared by 7 bases and J by 2 bases, with 15 bases between. CDR1 SNHLY and CDR2 FYNNEI come from the germline V gene. For the CDR3, the DNA is TGTGCCAGCATGGGTGGGGCTAGTCCCTACAATGAGCAGTTCTTC. Translation: CASMGGASPYNEQFF.

This clone was observed a single time. V is TRBV19 and J is TRBJ2-1, with TRBD1 matching over 10 bases. Unmatched junction bases numbered 4, after V lost 2 bases and J lost 6 bases. The germline gives CDR1 LNHDA, CDR2 SQIVND (reference sequence). The CDR3 totals 15 residues. The CDR3 region is CASSIPGQGTNEQFF. The CDR3 nucleotides are TGTGCCAGTAGTATACCGGGACAGGGGACCAATGAGCAGTTCTTC.

This clone appeared a single time. The chain recombines TRBV7-9 with TRBJ2-7, with 7 bases that match TRBD1. The CDR3 is 15 residues long. Trimming cost V 2 bases and J 3 bases; bases outside gene matches: 7. Per germline, CDR1 SEHNR and CDR2 FQNEAQ (reference sequence). Here the CDR3 DNA reads TGTGCCAGCAGCTTAAAAACGGGACAGTTCTACGAGCAGTACTTC. This sequence encodes CASSLKTGQFYEQYF.

In regard to this clone: This sample includes further DNA sequences coding for the same CDR3. The chain combines TRBV7-9 with TRBJ2-1; D gene unclear. This CDR3 has 13 amino acids. V was trimmed by 5 bases and J by 3 bases, leaving 8 bases between them. From germline, CDR1 is SEHNR and CDR2 FQNEAQ (reference sequence). The DNA of the CDR3 is TGTGCCAGCAGCCCCCCGGGCTACAATGAGCAGTTCTTC. It is translated as CASSPPGYNEQFF.

The chain uses TRBV28 and TRBJ1-2; 9 positions match TRBD1. This CDR3 region has 16 residues. Trimming took 3 bases from V and 0 from J; bases not matched to a gene: 5. The germline CDR1 and CDR2 sequences are MDHEN and SYDVKM. CDR3 amino acids: CASSLRTGEANYGYTF. CDR3 DNA sequence: TGTGCCAGCAGTTTGAGGACAGGGGAGGCTAACTATGGCTACACCTTC.

This sequence joins TRBV28 and TRBJ2-7, with a weak D call TRBD1 (6 bases). Trimming stripped 3 bases from V and 5 bases from J, with 14 bases between. Germline V lookup: CDR1 MDHEN, CDR2 SYDVKM. The CDR3 totals 14 residues. The CDR3 bases are TGTGCCAGCAGTTTTGTGGGACAAAATGACGAGCAGTACTTC. Protein product: CASSFVGQNDEQYF.

The chain carries TRBV25-1 and TRBJ2-3, with a weak D call TRBD2 (6 bases). Germline V gene lookup returns CDR1 MGHDK and CDR2 SYGVNS. This CDR3 contains 18 residues. The ends were cut back, 2 bases at V and 6 bases at J, with 24 bases in the middle. CDR3 sequence (DNA): TGTGCCAGCAGTGAACCCCCCACGCCGGGACTGGATTCTGATACGCAGTATTTT. It specifies CASSEPPTPGLDSDTQYF.

The chain employs TRBV15 and TRBJ2-1; 7 bases fit TRBD2. The J segment lost 4 bases and the V segment lost 3 bases, leaving 3 bases of the junction unmatched. Germline V gives CDR1 LNHNV, CDR2 YYDKDF (reference sequence). The CDR3 contains 14 residues. DNA of the CDR3: TGTGCCACCAGCAGTGGACTAGAATACAATGAGCAGTTCTTC. Translated: CATSSGLEYNEQFF.

The chain is built from TRBV19 and TRBJ2-2, with a weak D call TRBD2 (6 bases). V shed 4 bases and J shed 2 bases, with 11 bases lying between them. Germline values: CDR1 LNHDA, CDR2 SQIVND (reference sequence). This CDR3 comprises 15 residues. This CDR3 is CASSTPGRNTGELFF. The CDR3 bases are TGTGCCAGTAGTACCCCCGGGAGAAACACCGGGGAGCTGTTTTTT.

This sequence joins TRBV5-1 and TRBJ2-5; D remains ambiguous. CDR1 is SGHRS and CDR2 is YFSETQ in the germline V gene. This CDR3 has 15 amino acids. Trimming removed 7 bases at V and 2 bases at J, with 18 bases between. CDR3 in amino acids: CASLHGTAVQETQYF. The CDR3 nucleotides read TGCGCCAGCCTTCACGGAACGGCGGTACAAGAGACCCAGTACTTC.

This clone appeared a single time. The chain recombines TRBV5-1 with TRBJ1-2; 8 nucleotides match TRBD1. Germline-derived CDR1 and CDR2 are SGHRS and YFSETQ. Trimming took 2 bases from V and 5 from J; bases not matched to a gene: 14. The CDR3 is 17 residues long. CDR3 protein: CASSLGSGQGTGYGYTF. DNA for the CDR3: TGCGCCAGCAGCTTAGGGTCAGGACAGGGTACGGGGTATGGCTACACCTTC.

J is TRBJ2-5 and V is TRBV23-1, with D hard to call. TRBV23-1 qualifies as an ORF whose function is uncertain. V lost 7 bases and J 5 bases, leaving 5 bases between the germline ends. This CDR3 comprises 10 residues. The CDR3 DNA is TGCGCCAGCACGGTGGAGACCCAGTACTTC. This gives the protein CASTVETQYF.

The rearrangement links TRBV30 to TRBJ1-6; tentatively, D is TRBD1 (5 bases). V lost 2 bases and J 8 bases, leaving 13 bases between the germline ends. From germline, CDR1 is GTSNPN and CDR2 SVGIG (reference sequence). This CDR3 comprises 14 residues. The CDR3 sequence is CAWSFRQGDSPLHF. Written as DNA, the CDR3 is TGTGCCTGGAGTTTCAGGCAGGGTGATTCACCCCTCCACTTT.